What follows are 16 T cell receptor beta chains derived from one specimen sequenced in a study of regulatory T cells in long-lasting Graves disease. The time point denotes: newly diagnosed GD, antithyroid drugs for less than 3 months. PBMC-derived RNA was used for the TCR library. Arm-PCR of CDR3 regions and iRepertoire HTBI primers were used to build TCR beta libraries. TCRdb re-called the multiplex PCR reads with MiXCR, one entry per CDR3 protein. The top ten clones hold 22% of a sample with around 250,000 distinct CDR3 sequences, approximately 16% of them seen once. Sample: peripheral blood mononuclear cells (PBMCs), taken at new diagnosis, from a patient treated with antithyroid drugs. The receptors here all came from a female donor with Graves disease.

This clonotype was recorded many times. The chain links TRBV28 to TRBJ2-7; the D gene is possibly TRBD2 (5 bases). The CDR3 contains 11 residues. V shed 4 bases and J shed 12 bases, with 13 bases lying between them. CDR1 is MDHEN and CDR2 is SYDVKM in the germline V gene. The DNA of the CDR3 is TGTGCCAGCAGTTCCGGGATCCTACGGTACTTC. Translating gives CASSSGILRYF.

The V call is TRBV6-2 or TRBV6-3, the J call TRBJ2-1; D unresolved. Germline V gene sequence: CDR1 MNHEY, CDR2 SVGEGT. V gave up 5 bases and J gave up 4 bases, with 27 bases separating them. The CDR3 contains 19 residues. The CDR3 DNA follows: TGTGCCAGCAGTGAACGATTGGCGACGGTCAGCCCGACTTACAATGAGCAGTTCTTC. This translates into CASSERLATVSPTYNEQFF.

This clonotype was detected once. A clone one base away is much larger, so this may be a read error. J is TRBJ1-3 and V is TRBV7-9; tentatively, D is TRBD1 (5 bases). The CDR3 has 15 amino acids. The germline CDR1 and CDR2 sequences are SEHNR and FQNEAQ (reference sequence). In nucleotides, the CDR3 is TGTGCCAGCTGCTTAGTTGGGGCGGCTGGAAACACCATATATTTT. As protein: CASCLVGAAGNTIYF.

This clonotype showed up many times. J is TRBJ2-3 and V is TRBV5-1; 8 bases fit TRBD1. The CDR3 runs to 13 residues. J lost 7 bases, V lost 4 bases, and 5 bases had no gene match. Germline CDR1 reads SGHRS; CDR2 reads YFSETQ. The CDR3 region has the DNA TGCGCCAGCAGCAACGACAGGGGAAATACGCAGTATTTT. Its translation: CASSNDRGNTQYF.

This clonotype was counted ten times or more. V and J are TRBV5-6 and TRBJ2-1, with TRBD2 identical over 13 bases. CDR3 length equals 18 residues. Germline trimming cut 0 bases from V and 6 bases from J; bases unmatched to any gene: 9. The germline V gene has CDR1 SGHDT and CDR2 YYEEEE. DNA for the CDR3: TGTGCCAGCAGCTTGGACCCCCCACTAGCGGGAGGGGTCAATGAGCAGTTCTTC. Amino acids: CASSLDPPLAGGVNEQFF.

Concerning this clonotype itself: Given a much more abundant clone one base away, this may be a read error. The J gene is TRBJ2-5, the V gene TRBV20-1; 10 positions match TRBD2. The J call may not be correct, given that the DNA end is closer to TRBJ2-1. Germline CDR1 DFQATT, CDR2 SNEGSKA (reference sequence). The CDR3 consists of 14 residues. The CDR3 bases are TGCAGTGCTATGGCTAGCGGGGGCTGGGGGGAGCAGTTCTTC. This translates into CSAMASGGWGEQFF.

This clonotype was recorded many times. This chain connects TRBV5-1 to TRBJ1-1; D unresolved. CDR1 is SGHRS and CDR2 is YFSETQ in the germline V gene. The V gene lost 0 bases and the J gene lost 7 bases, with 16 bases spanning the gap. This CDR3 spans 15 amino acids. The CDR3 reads CASSLAAGRDYEAFF. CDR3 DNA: TGCGCCAGCAGCTTGGCCGCCGGCCGTGATTATGAAGCTTTCTTT.

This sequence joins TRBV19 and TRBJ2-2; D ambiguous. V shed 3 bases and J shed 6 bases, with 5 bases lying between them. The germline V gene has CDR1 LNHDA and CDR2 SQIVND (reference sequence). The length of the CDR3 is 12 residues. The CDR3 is CASSIYAGELFF. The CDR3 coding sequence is TGTGCCAGTAGTATCTACGCCGGGGAGCTGTTTTTT.

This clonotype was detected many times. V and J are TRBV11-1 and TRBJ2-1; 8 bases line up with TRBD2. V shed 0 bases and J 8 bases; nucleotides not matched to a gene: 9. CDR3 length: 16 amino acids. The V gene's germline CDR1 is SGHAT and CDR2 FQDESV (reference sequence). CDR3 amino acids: CASSLAASGSQDEQFF. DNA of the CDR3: TGTGCCAGCAGCTTAGCGGCCAGCGGGAGTCAGGATGAGCAGTTCTTC.

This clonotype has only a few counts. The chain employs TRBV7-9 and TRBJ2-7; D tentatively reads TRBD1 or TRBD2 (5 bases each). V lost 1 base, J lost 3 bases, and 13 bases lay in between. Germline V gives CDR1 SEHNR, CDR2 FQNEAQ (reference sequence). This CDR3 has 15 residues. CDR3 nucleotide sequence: TGTGCCAGCAGCTTAGAATCGGGGCCCCTCTACGAGCAGTACTTC. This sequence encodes CASSLESGPLYEQYF.

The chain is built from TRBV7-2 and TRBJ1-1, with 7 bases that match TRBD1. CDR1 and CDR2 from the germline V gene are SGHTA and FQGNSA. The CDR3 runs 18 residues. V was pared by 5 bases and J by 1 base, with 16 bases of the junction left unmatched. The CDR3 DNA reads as TGTGCCAGCAGCCCCGACAGACAGGGCCTAGTGAGGAACACTGAAGCTTTCTTT. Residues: CASSPDRQGLVRNTEAFF.

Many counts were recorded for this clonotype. The CDR3 sequence is CAWSPGGPLDEQYF. The CDR3 nucleotides read TGTGCCTGGAGTCCCGGCGGGCCACTGGACGAGCAGTACTTC. This chain links TRBV30 with TRBJ2-7; TRBD2 might be the D (5 bases). Trimming cost V 2 bases and J 5 bases, with 16 bases left between them. CDR1 and CDR2 from the germline V gene are GTSNPN and SVGIG (reference sequence). This CDR3 has 14 residues.

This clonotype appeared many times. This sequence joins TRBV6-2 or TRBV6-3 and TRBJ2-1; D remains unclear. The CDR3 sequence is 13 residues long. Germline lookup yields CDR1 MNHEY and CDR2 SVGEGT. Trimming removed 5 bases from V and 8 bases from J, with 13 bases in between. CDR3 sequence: CASSVASVDEQFF. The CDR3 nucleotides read TGTGCCAGCAGTGTAGCCTCGGTAGATGAGCAGTTCTTC.

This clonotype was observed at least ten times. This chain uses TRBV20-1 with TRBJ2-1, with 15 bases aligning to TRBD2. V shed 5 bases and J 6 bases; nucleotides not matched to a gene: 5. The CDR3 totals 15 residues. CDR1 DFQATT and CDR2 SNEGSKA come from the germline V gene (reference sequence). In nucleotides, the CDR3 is TGCAGTGCTGCCGGGACTAGCGGGAGGATCAATGAGCAGTTCTTC. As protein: CSAAGTSGRINEQFF.

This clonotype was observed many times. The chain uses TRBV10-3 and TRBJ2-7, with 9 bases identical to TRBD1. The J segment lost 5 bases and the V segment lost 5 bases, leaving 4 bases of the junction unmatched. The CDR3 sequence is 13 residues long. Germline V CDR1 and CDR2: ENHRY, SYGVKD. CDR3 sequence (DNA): TGTGCCATCAGTCCGGACAGGGGAAACGAGCAGTACTTC. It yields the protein CAISPDRGNEQYF.

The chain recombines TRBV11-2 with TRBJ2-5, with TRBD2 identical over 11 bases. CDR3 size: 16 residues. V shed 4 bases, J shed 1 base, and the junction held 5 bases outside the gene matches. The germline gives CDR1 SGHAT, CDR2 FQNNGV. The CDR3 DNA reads TGTGCCAGCAGCTGGGGACTAGCGGTTTTCCAAGAGACCCAGTACTTC. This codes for CASSWGLAVFQETQYF. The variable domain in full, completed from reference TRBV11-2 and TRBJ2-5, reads EAGVAQSPRYKIIEKRQSVAFWCNPISGHATLYWYQQILGQGPKLLIQFQNNGVVDDSQLPKDRFSAERLKGVDSTLKIQPAKLEDSAVYLCASSWGLAVFQETQYFGPGTRLLVL.